This TCR beta chain was sequenced during a study of blood T cell repertoires in COVID-19. Study-level background: Acute and convalescent COVID-19 specimens originated in the United States, Italy and Spain.

The V segment lost 5 bases and the J segment 4 bases; nucleotides outside the gene matches: 7. The CDR3 consists of 15 residues. The germline V gene has CDR1 SEHNR and CDR2 FQNEAQ (reference sequence). Authors' processing steps: How many nucleated cells were present was estimated from reference gene primer amplification. Only in-frame clones appear in the TCRdb table, and some are missing; sequencing was by immunoSEQ multiplex PCR. D and trimming were read from the DNA, whereas the V and J calls and clone size are those reported in that table. This table holds approximately 120,000 clones, approximately 87% found once.

The V call is TRBV7-9, the J call TRBJ1-2, with 10 bases fitting TRBD1. Sample: peripheral blood. This clonotype was obtained from a woman aged 45-59 years with acute or convalescent COVID-19. This CDR3 is CASSQSGQGFYGYTF. The CDR3, as DNA: TGTGCCAGCAGCCAGTCGGGACAGGGGTTCTATGGCTACACCTTC.